This T cell receptor (beta chain) came from a study of shared clonotypes between healthy human individuals. Study-wide background: The donors, two women and three men, were aged 18 to 49. Study-level findings and limits: Generation probabilities of non-shared clonotypes were lower (relative to those shared by all four donors).

This clone has a handful of counts. The target antigen is unknown. The CDR3 loop spans 14 amino acids. The V and J ends lost 8 bases and 3 bases, in that order; junction bases with no gene match: 7. In germline, CDR1 is MDHEN, CDR2 SYDVKM. Everyone who donated was a Caucasian adult who lived in Nashville, Tennessee. CD8 memory merged CD45RO+ with CCR7-negative CD45RA+ TemRA cells. Profiled with immunoSEQ multiplex PCR; TCRdb holds only in-frame clones, not every one. The repertoire holds 110,000 or so clones, with more than 65% as singletons. The material sequenced was memory CD8+ T cells sorted from blood. The subset here: CD45RO+ cells pooled with CCR7-negative TemRA cells. The genes are TRBV28 and TRBJ2-1, with 7 positions matching TRBD1. This sequence was found in a young woman in good health. CDR3 nucleotide sequence: TGTGCCAGCGGCACGGCAGGGGGCTACAATGAGCAGTTCTTC. Its protein is CASGTAGGYNEQFF.